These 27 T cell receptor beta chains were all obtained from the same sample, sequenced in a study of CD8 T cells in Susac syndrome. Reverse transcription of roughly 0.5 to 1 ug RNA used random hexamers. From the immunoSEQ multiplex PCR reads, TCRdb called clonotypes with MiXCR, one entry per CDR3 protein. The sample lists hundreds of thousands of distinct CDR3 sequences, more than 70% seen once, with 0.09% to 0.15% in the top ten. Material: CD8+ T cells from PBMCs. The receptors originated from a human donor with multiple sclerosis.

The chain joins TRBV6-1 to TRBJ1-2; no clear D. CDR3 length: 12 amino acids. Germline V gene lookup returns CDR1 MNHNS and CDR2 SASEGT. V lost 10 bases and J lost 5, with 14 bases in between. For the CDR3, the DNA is TGTGCCATCCCTGGACGTGGGTATGGCTACACCTTC. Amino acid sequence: CAIPGRGYGYTF.

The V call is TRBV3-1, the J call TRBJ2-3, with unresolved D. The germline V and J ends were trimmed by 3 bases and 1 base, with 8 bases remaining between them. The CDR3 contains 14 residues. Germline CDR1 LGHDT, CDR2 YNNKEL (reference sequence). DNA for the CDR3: TGTGCCAGCAGCCATCAGGAGCGCACAGATACGCAGTATTTT. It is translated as CASSHQERTDTQYF.

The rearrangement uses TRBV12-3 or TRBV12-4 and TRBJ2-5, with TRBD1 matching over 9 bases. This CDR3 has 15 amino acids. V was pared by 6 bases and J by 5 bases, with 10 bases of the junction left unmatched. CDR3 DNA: TGTGCCAGCAGGGATTGGGCAGGGACAGGGGAGACCCAGTACTTC. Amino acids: CASRDWAGTGETQYF.

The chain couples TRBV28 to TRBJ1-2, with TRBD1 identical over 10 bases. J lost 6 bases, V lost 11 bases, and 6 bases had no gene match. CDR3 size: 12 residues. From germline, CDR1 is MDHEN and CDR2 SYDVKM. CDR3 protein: CAGQGERDGYTF. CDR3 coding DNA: TGTGCCGGACAGGGGGAAAGGGATGGCTACACCTTC.

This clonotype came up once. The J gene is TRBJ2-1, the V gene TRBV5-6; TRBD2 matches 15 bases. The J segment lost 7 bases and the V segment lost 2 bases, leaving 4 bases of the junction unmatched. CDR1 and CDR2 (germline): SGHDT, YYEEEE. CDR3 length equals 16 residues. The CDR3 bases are TGTGCCAGCAGCTTTGGACTAGCGGGAGGGCGGAATGAGCAGTTCTTC. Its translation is CASSFGLAGGRNEQFF.

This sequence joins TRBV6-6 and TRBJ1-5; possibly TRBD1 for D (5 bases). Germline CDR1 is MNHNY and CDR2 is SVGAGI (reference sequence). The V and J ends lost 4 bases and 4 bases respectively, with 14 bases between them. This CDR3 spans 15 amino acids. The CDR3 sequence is CASSLRGDLNQPQHF. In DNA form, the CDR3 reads TGTGCCAGCAGTTTGCGGGGGGATCTAAATCAGCCCCAGCATTTT.

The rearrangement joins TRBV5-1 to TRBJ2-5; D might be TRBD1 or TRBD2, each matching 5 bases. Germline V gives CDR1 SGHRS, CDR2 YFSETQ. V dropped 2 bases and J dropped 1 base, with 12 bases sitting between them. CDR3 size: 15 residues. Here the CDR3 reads CASSFGTDSQETQYF. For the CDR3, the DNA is TGCGCCAGCAGCTTTGGGACGGACTCCCAAGAGACCCAGTACTTC.

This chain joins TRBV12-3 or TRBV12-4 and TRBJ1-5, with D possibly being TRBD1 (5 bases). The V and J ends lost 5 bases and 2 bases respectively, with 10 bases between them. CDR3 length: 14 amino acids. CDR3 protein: CASSGSQGNQPQHF. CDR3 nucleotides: TGTGCCAGCAGTGGATCACAGGGCAATCAGCCCCAGCATTTT.

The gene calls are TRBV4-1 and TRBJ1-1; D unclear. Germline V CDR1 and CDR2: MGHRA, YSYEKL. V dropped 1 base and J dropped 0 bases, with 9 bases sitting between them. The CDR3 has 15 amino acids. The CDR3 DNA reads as TGCGCCAGCAGCCAAGTGGCAGAGATGAACACTGAAGCTTTCTTT. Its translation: CASSQVAEMNTEAFF.

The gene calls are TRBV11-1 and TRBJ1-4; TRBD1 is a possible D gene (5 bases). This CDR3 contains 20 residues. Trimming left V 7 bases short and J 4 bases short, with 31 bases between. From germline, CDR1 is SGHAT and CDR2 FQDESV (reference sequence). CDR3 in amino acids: CASIPGKRQSLTPSNEKLFF. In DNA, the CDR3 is TGTGCCAGCATCCCGGGTAAAAGACAGAGCCTCACTCCGAGTAATGAAAAACTGTTTTTT.

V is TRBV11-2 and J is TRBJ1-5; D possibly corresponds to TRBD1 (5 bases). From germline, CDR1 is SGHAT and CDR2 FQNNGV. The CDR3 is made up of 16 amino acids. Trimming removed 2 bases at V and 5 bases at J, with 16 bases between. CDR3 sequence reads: CASSLRAGFIDQPQHF. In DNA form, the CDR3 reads TGTGCCAGCAGCTTACGAGCAGGGTTTATTGATCAGCCCCAGCATTTT. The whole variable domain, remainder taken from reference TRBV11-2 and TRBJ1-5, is EAGVAQSPRYKIIEKRQSVAFWCNPISGHATLYWYQQILGQGPKLLIQFQNNGVVDDSQLPKDRFSAERLKGVDSTLKIQPAKLEDSAVYLCASSLRAGFIDQPQHFGDGTRLSIL.

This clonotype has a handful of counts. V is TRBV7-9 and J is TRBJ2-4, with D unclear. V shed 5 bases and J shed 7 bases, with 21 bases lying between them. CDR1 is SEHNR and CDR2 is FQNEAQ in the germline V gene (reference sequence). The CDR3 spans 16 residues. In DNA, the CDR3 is TGTGCCAGCAGCCTGGAGCCGACGGAAGAGCTGAACATTCAGTACTTC. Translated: CASSLEPTEELNIQYF.

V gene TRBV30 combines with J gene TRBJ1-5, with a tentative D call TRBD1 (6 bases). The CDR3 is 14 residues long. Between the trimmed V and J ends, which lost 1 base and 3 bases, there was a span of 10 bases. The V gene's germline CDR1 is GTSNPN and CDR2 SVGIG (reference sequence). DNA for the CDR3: TGTGCCTGGAGTGGAACAGGGTACAATCAGCCCCAGCATTTT. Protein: CAWSGTGYNQPQHF.

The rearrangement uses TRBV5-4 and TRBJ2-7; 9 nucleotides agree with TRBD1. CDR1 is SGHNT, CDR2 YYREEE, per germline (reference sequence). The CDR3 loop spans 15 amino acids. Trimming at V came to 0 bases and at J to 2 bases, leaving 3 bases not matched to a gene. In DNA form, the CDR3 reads TGTGCCAGCAGCTTGGGACAGGGGGGCACCTACGAGCAGTACTTC. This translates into CASSLGQGGTYEQYF.

The CDR3 region is CASSQGTGPNTGELFF. DNA for the CDR3: TGTGCCAGCAGCCAAGGTACAGGGCCCAACACCGGGGAGCTGTTTTTT. V usage is TRBV3-1 and J usage is TRBJ2-2; perhaps TRBD1 as D (6 bases). Germline CDR1 reads LGHDT; CDR2 reads YNNKEL (reference sequence). Trimming stripped 1 base from V and 2 bases from J, with 11 bases between. The CDR3 is made up of 16 amino acids.

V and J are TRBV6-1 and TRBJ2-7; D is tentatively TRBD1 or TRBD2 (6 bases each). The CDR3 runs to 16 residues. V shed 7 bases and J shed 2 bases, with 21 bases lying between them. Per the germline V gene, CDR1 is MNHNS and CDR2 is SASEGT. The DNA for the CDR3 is TGTGCCAGCACCACAAGGGGGGTGGACGTACCCTACGAGCAGTACTTC. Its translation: CASTTRGVDVPYEQYF.

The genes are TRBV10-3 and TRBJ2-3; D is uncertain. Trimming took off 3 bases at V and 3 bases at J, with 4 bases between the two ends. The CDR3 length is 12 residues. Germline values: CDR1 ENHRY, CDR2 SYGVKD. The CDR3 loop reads CAISESTDTQYF. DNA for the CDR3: TGTGCCATCAGTGAATCGACAGATACGCAGTATTTT.

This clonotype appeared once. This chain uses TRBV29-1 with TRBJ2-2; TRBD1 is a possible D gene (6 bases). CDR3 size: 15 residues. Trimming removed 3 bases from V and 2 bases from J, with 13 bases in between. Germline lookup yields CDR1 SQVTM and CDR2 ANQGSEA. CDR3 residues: CSVDPRDTNTGELFF. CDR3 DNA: TGCAGCGTTGACCCCCGGGACACCAACACCGGGGAGCTGTTTTTT.

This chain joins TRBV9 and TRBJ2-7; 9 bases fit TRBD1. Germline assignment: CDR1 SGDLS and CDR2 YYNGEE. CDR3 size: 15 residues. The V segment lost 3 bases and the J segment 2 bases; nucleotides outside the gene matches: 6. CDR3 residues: CASSGGDRDPYEQYF. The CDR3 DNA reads TGTGCCAGCAGCGGGGGGGACAGGGATCCCTACGAGCAGTACTTC.

In nucleotides, the CDR3 is TGTGCCAGCAGCCCCGCCAATCTACAGGGGCCGAACACTGAAGCTTTCTTT. This translates into CASSPANLQGPNTEAFF. J is TRBJ1-1 and V is TRBV7-9; 7 bases align to TRBD1. After removal of 5 bases from V and 1 base from J, the junction contained 13 bases not matched to a gene. The CDR3 length is 17 residues. Germline CDR1 is SEHNR and CDR2 is FQNEAQ (reference sequence).

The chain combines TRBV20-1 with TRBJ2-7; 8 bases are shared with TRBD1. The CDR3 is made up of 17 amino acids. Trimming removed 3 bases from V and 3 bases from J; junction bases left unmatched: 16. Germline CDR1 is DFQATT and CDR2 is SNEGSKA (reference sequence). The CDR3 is CSASTGTGLDWDYEQYF. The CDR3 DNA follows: TGCAGTGCTAGTACCGGGACAGGTCTGGACTGGGACTACGAGCAGTACTTC.

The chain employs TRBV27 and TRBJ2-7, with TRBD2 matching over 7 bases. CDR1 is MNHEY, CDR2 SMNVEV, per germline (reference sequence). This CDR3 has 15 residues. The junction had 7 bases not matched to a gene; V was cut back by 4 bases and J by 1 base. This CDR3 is CASSSFSGLSYEQYF. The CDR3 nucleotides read TGTGCCAGCAGTTCCTTTAGCGGGTTGTCCTACGAGCAGTACTTC.

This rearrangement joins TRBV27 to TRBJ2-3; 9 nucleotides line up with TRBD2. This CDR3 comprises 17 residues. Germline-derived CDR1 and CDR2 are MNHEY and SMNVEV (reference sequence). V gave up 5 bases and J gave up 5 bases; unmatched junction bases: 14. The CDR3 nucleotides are TGTGCCAGCAGTGGACGGCAGCGGGAGGCAGAGGGAGATACGCAGTATTTT. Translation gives CASSGRQREAEGDTQYF.

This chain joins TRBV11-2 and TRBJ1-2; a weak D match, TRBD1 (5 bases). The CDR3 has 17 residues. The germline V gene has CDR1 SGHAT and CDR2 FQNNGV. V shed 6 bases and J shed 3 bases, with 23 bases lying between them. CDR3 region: CASRPWSRDRMDYGYTF. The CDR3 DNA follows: TGTGCCAGCAGGCCCTGGTCCCGGGACCGGATGGACTATGGCTACACCTTC. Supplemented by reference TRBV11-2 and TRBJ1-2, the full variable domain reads EAGVAQSPRYKIIEKRQSVAFWCNPISGHATLYWYQQILGQGPKLLIQFQNNGVVDDSQLPKDRFSAERLKGVDSTLKIQPAKLEDSAVYLCASRPWSRDRMDYGYTFGSGTRLTVV.

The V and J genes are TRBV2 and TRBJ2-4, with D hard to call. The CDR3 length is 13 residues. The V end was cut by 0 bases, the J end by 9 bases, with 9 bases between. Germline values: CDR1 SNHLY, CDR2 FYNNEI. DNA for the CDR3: TGTGCCAGCAGTGAAGCGGGTATTCCCATTCAGTACTTC. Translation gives CASSEAGIPIQYF.

CDR3 DNA sequence: TGTGCAAGTCGCCCGACTAGCGGGAGAGGAGCAGATACGCAGTATTTT. Encoded protein: CASRPTSGRGADTQYF. This sequence joins TRBV12-2 and TRBJ2-3; the table calls TRBD2, which could not be checked here. TRBV12-2 is designated a pseudogene. The CDR3 has 16 residues.

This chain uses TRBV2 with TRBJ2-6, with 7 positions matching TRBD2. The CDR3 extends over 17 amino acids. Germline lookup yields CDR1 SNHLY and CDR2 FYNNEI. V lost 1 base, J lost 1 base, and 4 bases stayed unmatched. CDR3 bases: TGTGCCAGCAGTGAAGGGATCGGGGGGTCTGGGGCCAACGTCCTGACTTTC. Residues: CASSEGIGGSGANVLTF. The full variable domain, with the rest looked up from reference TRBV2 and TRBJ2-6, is EPEVTQTPSHQVTQMGQEVILRCVPISNHLYFYWYRQILGQKVEFLVSFYNNEISEKSEIFDDQFSVERPDGSNFTLKIRSTKLEDSAMYFCASSEGIGGSGANVLTFGAGSRLTVL.